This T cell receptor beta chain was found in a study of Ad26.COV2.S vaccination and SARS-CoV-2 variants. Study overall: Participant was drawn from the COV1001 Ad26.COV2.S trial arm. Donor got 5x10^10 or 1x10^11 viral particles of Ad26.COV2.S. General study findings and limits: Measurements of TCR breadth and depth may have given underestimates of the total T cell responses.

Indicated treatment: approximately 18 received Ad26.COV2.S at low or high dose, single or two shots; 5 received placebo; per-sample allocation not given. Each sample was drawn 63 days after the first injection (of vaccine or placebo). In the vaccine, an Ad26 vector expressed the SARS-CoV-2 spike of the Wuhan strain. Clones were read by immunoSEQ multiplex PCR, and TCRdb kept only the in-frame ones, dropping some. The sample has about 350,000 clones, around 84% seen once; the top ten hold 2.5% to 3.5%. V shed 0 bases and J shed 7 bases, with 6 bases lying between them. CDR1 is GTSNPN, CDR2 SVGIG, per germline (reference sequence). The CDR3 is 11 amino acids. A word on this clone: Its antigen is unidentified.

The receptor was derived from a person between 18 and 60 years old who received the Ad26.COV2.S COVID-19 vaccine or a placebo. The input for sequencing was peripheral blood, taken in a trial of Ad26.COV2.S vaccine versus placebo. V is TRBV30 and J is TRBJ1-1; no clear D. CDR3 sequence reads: CAWSVPGEAFF. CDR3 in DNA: TGTGCCTGGAGTGTCCCGGGTGAAGCTTTCTTT.